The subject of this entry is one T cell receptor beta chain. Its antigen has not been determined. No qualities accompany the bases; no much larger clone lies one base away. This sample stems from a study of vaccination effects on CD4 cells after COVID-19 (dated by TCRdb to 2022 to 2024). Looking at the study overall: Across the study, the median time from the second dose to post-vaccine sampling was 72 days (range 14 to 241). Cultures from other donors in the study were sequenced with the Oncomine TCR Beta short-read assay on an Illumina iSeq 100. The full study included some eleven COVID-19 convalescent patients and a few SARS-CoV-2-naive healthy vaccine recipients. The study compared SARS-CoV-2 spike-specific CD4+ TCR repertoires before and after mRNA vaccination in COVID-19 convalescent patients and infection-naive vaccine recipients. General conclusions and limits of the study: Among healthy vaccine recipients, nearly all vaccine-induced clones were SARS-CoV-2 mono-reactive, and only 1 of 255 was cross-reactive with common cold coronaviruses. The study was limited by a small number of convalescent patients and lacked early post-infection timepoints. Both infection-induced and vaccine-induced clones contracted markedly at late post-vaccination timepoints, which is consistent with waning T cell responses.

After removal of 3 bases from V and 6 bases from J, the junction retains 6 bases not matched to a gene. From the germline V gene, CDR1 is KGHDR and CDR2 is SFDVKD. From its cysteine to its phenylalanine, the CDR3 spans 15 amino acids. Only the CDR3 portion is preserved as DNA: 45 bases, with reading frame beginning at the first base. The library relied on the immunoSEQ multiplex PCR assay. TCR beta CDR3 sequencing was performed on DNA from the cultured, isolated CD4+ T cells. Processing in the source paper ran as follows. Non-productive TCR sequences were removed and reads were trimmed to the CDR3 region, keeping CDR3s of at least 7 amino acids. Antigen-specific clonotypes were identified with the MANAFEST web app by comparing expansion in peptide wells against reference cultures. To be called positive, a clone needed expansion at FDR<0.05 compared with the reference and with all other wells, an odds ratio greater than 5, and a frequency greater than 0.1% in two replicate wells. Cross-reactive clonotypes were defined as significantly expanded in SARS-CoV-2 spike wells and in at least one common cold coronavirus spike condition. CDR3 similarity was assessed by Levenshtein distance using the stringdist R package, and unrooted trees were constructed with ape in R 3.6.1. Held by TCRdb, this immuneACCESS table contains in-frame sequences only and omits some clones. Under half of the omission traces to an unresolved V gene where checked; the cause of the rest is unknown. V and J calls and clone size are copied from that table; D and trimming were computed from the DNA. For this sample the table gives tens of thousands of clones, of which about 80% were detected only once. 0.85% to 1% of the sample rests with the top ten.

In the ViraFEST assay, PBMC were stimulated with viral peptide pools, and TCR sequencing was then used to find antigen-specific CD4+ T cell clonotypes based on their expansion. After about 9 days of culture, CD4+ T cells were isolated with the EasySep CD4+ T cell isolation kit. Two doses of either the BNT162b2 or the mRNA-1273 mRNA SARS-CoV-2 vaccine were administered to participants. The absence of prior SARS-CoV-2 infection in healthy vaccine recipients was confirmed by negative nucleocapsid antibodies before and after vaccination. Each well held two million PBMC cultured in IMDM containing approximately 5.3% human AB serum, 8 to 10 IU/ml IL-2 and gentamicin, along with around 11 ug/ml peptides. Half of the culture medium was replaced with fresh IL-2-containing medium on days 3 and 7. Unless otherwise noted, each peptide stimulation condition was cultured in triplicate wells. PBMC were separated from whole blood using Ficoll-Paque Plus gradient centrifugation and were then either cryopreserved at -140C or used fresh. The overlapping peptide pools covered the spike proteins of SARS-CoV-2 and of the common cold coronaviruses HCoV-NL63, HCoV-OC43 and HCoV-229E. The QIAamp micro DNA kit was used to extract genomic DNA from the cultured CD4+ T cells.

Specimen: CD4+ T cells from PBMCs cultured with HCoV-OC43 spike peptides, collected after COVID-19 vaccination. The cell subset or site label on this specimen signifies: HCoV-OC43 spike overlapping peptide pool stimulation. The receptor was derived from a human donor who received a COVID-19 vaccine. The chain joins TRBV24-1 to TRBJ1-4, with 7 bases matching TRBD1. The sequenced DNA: TGTGCCACCAGTGATCCGACAGGGTCCCATGAAAAACTGTTTTTT. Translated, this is CATSDPTGSHEKLFF.